The clone carrying this TCR beta chain was found once. With random hexamers, reverse transcription was performed on roughly 0.45 to 1 ug of RNA. Amplification of the TCR beta CDR3 was carried out by immunoSEQ multiplex PCR, which spanned a total of 54 Vbeta and 13 Jbeta segments. TCRdb reprocessed the immunoSEQ multiplex PCR reads via MiXCR and lists one record per CDR3 protein. The sample records 160,000 or so distinct CDR3 sequences, around 93% being singletons. The data originate from a study of CD8 T cells in Susac syndrome. The T cells that were sequenced for TCR beta were CD8+ and CD4+ cells from blood. TEMRA cells were FACS-enriched, unlike CD8+ and CD4+ T cells, which were negatively isolated. Germline CDR1 and CDR2: LGHDT and YNNKEL (reference sequence). This CDR3 region has 14 residues. The germline V and J ends were trimmed by 4 bases and 4 bases, with 14 bases remaining between them.

The rearrangement links TRBV3-1 to TRBJ2-7; tentatively, D is TRBD1 (6 bases). The specimen sequenced was CD4+ T cells from PBMCs. The origin of this receptor is a human donor in good health. CDR3 sequence (DNA): TGTGCCAGCAGCCTGGGGACAATACTATACGAGCAGTACTTC. This sequence encodes CASSLGTILYEQYF.